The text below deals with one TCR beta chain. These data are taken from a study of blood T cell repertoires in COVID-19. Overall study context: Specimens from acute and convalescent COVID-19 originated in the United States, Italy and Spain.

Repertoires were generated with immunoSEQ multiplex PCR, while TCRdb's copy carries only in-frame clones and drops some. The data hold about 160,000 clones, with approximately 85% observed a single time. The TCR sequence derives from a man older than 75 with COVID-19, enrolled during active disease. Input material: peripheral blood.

The CDR3 reads CASSYSTGTLRYEQYF. For the CDR3, the DNA is TGTGCCAGCAGTTACTCGACTGGGACTCTGCGCTACGAGCAGTACTTC. This sequence joins TRBV6-5 and TRBJ2-7, with a possible D match to TRBD2 (6 bases). Per germline, CDR1 MNHEY and CDR2 SVGAGI. V was trimmed by 0 bases and J by 3 bases, leaving 15 bases between them. This CDR3 has 16 amino acids.